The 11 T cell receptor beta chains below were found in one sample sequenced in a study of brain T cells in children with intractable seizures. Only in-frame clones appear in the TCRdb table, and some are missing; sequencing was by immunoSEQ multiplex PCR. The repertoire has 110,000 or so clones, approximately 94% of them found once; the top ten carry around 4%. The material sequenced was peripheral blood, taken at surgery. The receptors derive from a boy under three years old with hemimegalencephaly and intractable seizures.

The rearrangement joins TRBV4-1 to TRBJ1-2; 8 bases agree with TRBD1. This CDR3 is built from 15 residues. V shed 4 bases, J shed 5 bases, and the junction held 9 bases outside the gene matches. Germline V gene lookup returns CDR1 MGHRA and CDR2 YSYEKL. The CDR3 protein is CASSPNPGTGYGYTF. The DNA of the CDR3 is TGCGCCAGCAGCCCGAATCCCGGGACAGGTTATGGCTACACCTTC.

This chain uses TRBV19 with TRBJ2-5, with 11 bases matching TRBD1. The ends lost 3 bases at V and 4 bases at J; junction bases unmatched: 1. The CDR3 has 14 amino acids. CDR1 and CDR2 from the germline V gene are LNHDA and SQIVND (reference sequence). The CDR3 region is CASSMGTGGETQYF. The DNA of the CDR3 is TGTGCCAGTAGTATGGGGACAGGGGGAGAGACCCAGTACTTC.

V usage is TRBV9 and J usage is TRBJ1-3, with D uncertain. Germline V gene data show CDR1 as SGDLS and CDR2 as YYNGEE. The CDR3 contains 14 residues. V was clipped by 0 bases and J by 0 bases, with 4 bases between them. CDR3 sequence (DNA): TGTGCCAGCAGCGTAGATCCCTCTGGAAACACCATATATTTT. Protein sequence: CASSVDPSGNTIYF. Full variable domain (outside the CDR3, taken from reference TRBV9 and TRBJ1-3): DSGVTQTPKHLITATGQRVTLRCSPRSGDLSVYWYQQSLDQGLQFLIQYYNGEERAKGNILERFSAQQFPDLHSELNLSSLELGDSALYFCASSVDPSGNTIYFGEGSWLTVV.

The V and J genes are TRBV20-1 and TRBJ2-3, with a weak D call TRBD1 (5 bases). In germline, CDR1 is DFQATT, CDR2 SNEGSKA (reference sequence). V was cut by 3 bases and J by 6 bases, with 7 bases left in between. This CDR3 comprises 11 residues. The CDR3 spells CSARYRDTQYF. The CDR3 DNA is TGCAGTGCTAGGTACAGGGATACGCAGTATTTT.

CDR3 coding DNA: TGTGCCAGCAGCTTGGAGTATAGGGGCTACGAGCAGTACTTC. Protein product: CASSLEYRGYEQYF. V usage is TRBV5-6 and J usage is TRBJ2-7, with D maybe TRBD1 (5 bases). The CDR3 totals 14 residues. Between the trimmed V and J ends, which lost 0 bases and 3 bases, there was a span of 10 bases. Looked up from germline, CDR1 is SGHDT and CDR2 is YYEEEE.

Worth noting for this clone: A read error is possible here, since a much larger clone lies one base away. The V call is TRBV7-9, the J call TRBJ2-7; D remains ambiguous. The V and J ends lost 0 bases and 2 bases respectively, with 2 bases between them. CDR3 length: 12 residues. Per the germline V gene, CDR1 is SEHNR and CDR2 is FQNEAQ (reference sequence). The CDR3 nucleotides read TGTGCCAGCAGCTTAGCCCCCTACGAGCAGTACTTC. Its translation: CASSLAPYEQYF.

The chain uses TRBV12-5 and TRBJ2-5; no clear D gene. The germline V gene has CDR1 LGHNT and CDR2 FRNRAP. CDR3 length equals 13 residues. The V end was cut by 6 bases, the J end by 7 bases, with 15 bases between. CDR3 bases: TGTGCTAGTGGCCCCGGGCCCTGGGGGACCCAGTACTTC. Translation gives CASGPGPWGTQYF.

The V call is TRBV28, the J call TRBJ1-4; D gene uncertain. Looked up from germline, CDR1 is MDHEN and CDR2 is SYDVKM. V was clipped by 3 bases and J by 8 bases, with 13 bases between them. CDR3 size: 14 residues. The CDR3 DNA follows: TGTGCCAGCAGTTTTGGTACCGGACGGGAAAAACTGTTTTTT. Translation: CASSFGTGREKLFF.

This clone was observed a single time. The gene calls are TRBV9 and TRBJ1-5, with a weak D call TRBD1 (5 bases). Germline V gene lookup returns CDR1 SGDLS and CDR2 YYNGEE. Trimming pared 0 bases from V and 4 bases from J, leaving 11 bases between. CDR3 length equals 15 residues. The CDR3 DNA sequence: TGTGCCAGCAGCGTAGGGGGGACTATTAATCAGCCCCAGCATTTT. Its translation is CASSVGGTINQPQHF.

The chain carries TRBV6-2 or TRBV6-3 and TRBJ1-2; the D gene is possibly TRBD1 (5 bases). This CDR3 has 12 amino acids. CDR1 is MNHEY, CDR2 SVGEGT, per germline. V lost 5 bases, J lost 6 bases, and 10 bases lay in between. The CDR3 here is CASSVQGDGYTF. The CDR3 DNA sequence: TGTGCCAGCAGTGTCCAGGGTGATGGCTACACCTTC.

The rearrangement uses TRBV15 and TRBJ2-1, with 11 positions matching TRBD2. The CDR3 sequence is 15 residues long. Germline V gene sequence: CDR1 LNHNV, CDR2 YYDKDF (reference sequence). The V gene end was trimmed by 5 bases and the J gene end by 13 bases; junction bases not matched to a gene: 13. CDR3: CATSPPSGRPQLQFF. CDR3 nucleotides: TGTGCCACCAGCCCTCCTAGCGGGAGGCCCCAGCTCCAGTTCTTC.